The next 12 T cell receptor beta chains were all read from a single sample in a study of CD4 T cells in relation to SARS-CoV-2 and coronaviruses. Unexposed donor CD4+ T cells date from about 2011-2018, before the COVID-19 pandemic. Profiling relied on immunoSEQ multiplex PCR, and the TCRdb table lists in-frame clones only, not all of them. The table shows some 65,000 clones, with 87% occurring only once. The sample was memory CD4+ T cells from PBMCs. The receptors were sampled from a human donor in good health.

In nucleotides, the CDR3 is TGTGCCAGCAGTTCGCAGGGGGAGAACACTGAAGCTTTCTTT. Its protein product is CASSSQGENTEAFF. The chain carries TRBV28 and TRBJ1-1; 7 bases are shared with TRBD1. This CDR3 contains 14 residues. After removal of 4 bases from V and 1 base from J, the junction contained 3 bases not matched to a gene. Germline V gives CDR1 MDHEN, CDR2 SYDVKM.

The chain is built from TRBV19 and TRBJ2-1, with D possibly matching TRBD1 (6 bases). Per the germline V gene, CDR1 is LNHDA and CDR2 is SQIVND (reference sequence). Trimming shortened V by 8 bases and J by 8 bases, and 10 bases separated the two germline ends. The CDR3 sequence is 11 residues long. The CDR3: CASDQGYEQFF. The CDR3 DNA is TGTGCCAGTGATCAGGGGTATGAGCAGTTCTTC.

The chain employs TRBV2 and TRBJ2-3, with D perhaps being TRBD1 or TRBD2 (6 bases each). The CDR3 consists of 16 residues. CDR1 and CDR2 from the germline V gene are SNHLY and FYNNEI. Trimming removed 6 bases at V and 4 bases at J, with 20 bases between. The CDR3 DNA follows: TGTGCCAGCAGAGTCCGGCGGACGGGGGCGGCAGATACGCAGTATTTT. Translation: CASRVRRTGAADTQYF.

V usage is TRBV24-1 and J usage is TRBJ2-2; TRBD1 is a possible D gene (6 bases). V lost 0 bases and J lost 4, with 14 bases in between. CDR1 KGHDR and CDR2 SFDVKD come from the germline V gene. CDR3 length: 17 residues. Here the CDR3 DNA reads TGTGCCACCAGTGATTTGAAACAGGGCGCTGGCACCGGGGAGCTGTTTTTT. Protein product: CATSDLKQGAGTGELFF.

The V and J genes are TRBV5-4 and TRBJ2-1; 10 positions agree with TRBD2. Trimming at V came to 10 bases and at J to 4 bases, leaving 11 bases not matched to a gene. Germline lookup yields CDR1 SGHNT and CDR2 YYREEE (reference sequence). This CDR3 contains 15 residues. CDR3 coding DNA: TGTGCCGGCAAATTCGGACTAGCGGAATACAATGAGCAGTTCTTC. Translated: CAGKFGLAEYNEQFF.

The chain recombines TRBV20-1 with TRBJ2-3; TRBD2 matches at 7 bases. The CDR3 contains 11 residues. The trim removed 6 bases at V and 15 bases at J, leaving 12 bases unmatched. The germline CDR1 and CDR2 sequences are DFQATT and SNEGSKA (reference sequence). Written as DNA, the CDR3 is TGCAGTGCCCTCTTAGCGGGCGGATACTATTTT. It translates to CSALLAGGYYF.

This chain connects TRBV2 to TRBJ2-3; no firm D call. Per the germline V gene, CDR1 is SNHLY and CDR2 is FYNNEI. V lost 7 bases and J 0 bases, leaving 11 bases between the germline ends. This CDR3 contains 14 residues. Here the CDR3 DNA reads TGTGCCAGCATCCTGACTCCTAGCACAGATACGCAGTATTTT. Translated, it gives CASILTPSTDTQYF.

J is TRBJ1-2 and V is TRBV30; the D gene is possibly TRBD1 (6 bases). V was shortened by 3 bases and J by 2 bases, with 19 bases between the two germline ends. Looked up from germline, CDR1 is GTSNPN and CDR2 is SVGIG (reference sequence). This CDR3 is 16 amino acids long. Here the CDR3 DNA reads TGTGCCTGGAGAATAATCGGGGGGCTTTACAACTATGGCTACACCTTC. Translation: CAWRIIGGLYNYGYTF.

J is TRBJ2-7 and V is TRBV4-1; D might be TRBD1 or TRBD2, each matching 5 bases. This CDR3 has 17 amino acids. With 1 base removed from V and 2 bases from J, the gap between germline ends came to 18 bases. The germline CDR1 and CDR2 sequences are MGHRA and YSYEKL. This CDR3 is CASSQGTSPGPAYEQYF. DNA of the CDR3: TGCGCCAGCAGCCAAGGCACCAGCCCGGGGCCAGCCTACGAGCAGTACTTC.

This rearrangement joins TRBV28 to TRBJ1-3, with 8 bases matching TRBD1. The CDR3 covers 16 residues. The junction had 7 bases not matched to a gene; V was cut back by 6 bases and J by 0 bases. Germline assignment: CDR1 MDHEN and CDR2 SYDVKM. The CDR3 nucleotides read TGTGCCAGCAGCTCACCCGGACAGGGCTCTGGAAACACCATATATTTT. It is translated as CASSSPGQGSGNTIYF.

This chain joins TRBV29-1 and TRBJ1-2, with TRBD1 matching over 9 bases. CDR1 and CDR2 (germline): SQVTM, ANQGSEA. V dropped 8 bases and J dropped 6; count of bases not matched to a gene: 4. The CDR3 contains 11 residues. This CDR3 reads CSTGGEDGYTF. CDR3 nucleotide sequence: TGCAGCACAGGGGGCGAGGATGGCTACACCTTC.

The V gene is TRBV7-9, the J gene TRBJ2-1; TRBD2 matches at 8 bases. The CDR3 length is 16 residues. Germline CDR1 SEHNR, CDR2 FQNEAQ (reference sequence). The ends lost 4 bases at V and 6 bases at J; junction bases unmatched: 11. The CDR3 loop reads CASSSNSGGALNEQFF. The CDR3 nucleotides are TGTGCCAGCAGCTCCAACTCGGGGGGGGCCCTCAATGAGCAGTTCTTC.